These 16 T cell receptor beta chains share one sample of origin, sequenced in a study of response to subunit inactivated influenza vaccine. TCRdb used MiXCR to reprocess the RT-PCR reads, holding one entry per CDR3 protein. The data contain more than 600,000 distinct CDR3 sequences, roughly 20% of them singletons. The starting material was PBMCs from blood, obtained less than 6 days after vaccination. These receptors all stem from a man aged 45-65 years who received an inactivated influenza vaccine.

The table lists this clonotype with a few counts. The chain couples TRBV28 to TRBJ2-7; 9 nucleotides line up with TRBD2. This CDR3 comprises 14 residues. The V and J ends lost 5 bases and 5 bases, in that order; junction bases with no gene match: 7. CDR1 and CDR2 from the germline V gene are MDHEN and SYDVKM. The CDR3 is CASSGLAGPNEQYF. In DNA, the CDR3 is TGTGCCAGCAGTGGGCTAGCGGGACCCAACGAGCAGTACTTC. The full variable domain, its missing parts supplied by reference TRBV28 and TRBJ2-7, is DVKVTQSSRYLVKRTGEKVFLECVQDMDHENMFWYRQDPGLGLRLIYFSYDVKMKEKGDIPEGYSVSREKKERFSLILESASTNQTSMYLCASSGLAGPNEQYFGPGTRLTVT.

The rearrangement joins TRBV6-2 or TRBV6-3 to TRBJ2-1; 11 positions agree with TRBD2. V trimming: 10 bases; J trimming: 6 bases; junction bases outside the gene matches: 11. The V gene's germline CDR1 is MNHEY and CDR2 SVGEGT. This CDR3 region has 15 residues. The CDR3 spells CATRPSGTSGNEQFF. CDR3 DNA: TGTGCCACCCGTCCTTCCGGGACTAGCGGCAATGAGCAGTTCTTC.

The V call is TRBV29-1, the J call TRBJ2-7; no definite D call. Looked up from germline, CDR1 is SQVTM and CDR2 is ANQGSEA. The V end lost 8 bases, the J end lost 2 bases, and 13 bases lay between the germline ends. The CDR3 totals 12 residues. The DNA for the CDR3 is TGCAGCACTACGGGCCCCACCTACGAGCAGTACTTC. Translating it yields CSTTGPTYEQYF.

The rearrangement joins TRBV2 to TRBJ2-7; no firm D call. V lost 11 bases and J 0 bases, leaving 11 bases between the germline ends. Germline CDR1 and CDR2: SNHLY and FYNNEI. The CDR3 contains 12 residues. In nucleotides, the CDR3 is TGTGCCTTAAGGACGGGCTCCTACGAGCAGTACTTC. Residues: CALRTGSYEQYF.

The chain links TRBV19 to TRBJ1-1, with TRBD1 identical over 8 bases. Germline values: CDR1 LNHDA, CDR2 SQIVND (reference sequence). Trimming at V came to 6 bases and at J to 4 bases, leaving 7 bases not matched to a gene. The CDR3 spans 14 residues. CDR3 sequence: CASRFQGASTEAFF. Here the CDR3 DNA reads TGTGCCAGTAGATTTCAGGGGGCGAGCACTGAAGCTTTCTTT.

A few counts support this clonotype. The rearrangement links TRBV30 to TRBJ2-1; 8 nucleotides align to TRBD1. The CDR3 consists of 16 residues. Looked up from germline, CDR1 is GTSNPN and CDR2 is SVGIG (reference sequence). V dropped 0 bases and J dropped 8; count of bases not matched to a gene: 12. Here the CDR3 reads CAWSVRGRGRWDEQFF. DNA of the CDR3: TGTGCCTGGAGTGTACGAGGCAGGGGGCGCTGGGATGAGCAGTTCTTC.

This clonotype came up many times. The chain combines TRBV12-3 or TRBV12-4 with TRBJ2-3; D is perhaps TRBD1 (6 bases). Trimming removed 8 bases at V and 7 bases at J, with 19 bases between. The CDR3 is made up of 14 amino acids. Here the CDR3 DNA reads TGTGCCAGCTCATGGGCCAACCGGGACAATACGCAGTATTTT. It encodes CASSWANRDNTQYF.

This chain uses TRBV7-8 with TRBJ2-3; 13 nucleotides agree with TRBD2. This CDR3 has 20 residues. Germline CDR1 and CDR2: SGHVS and FQNEAQ. V shed 3 bases, J shed 0 bases, and the junction held 12 bases outside the gene matches. The CDR3 nucleotides read TGTGCCAGCAGCTTTCAACCGGGACTAGCGGGAAGTTCTAGCACAGATACGCAGTATTTT. Translated, it gives CASSFQPGLAGSSSTDTQYF.

V and J are TRBV29-1 and TRBJ1-2, with D perhaps TRBD1 (5 bases). The V gene's germline CDR1 is SQVTM and CDR2 ANQGSEA. This CDR3 spans 15 amino acids. Trimming took off 1 base at V and 2 bases at J, with 14 bases between the two ends. CDR3 sequence (DNA): TGCAGCGTTGAAGGACAAACCGGGACCAACTATGGCTACACCTTC. Its translation: CSVEGQTGTNYGYTF.

The CDR3 reads CASEIGEAGELFF. CDR3 in DNA: TGTGCCAGCGAGATCGGGGAGGCCGGGGAGCTGTTTTTT. The chain recombines TRBV6-2 or TRBV6-3 with TRBJ2-2; possibly TRBD2 for D (6 bases). Germline V gene lookup returns CDR1 MNHEY and CDR2 SVGEGT. V lost 8 bases and J 6 bases, leaving 13 bases between the germline ends. The CDR3 contains 13 residues.

This clonotype was found many times. The genes are TRBV4-1 and TRBJ2-7; D gene ambiguous. V lost 0 bases to trimming and J lost 3 bases, with 18 bases between them. Germline V gives CDR1 MGHRA, CDR2 YSYEKL. The CDR3 runs 17 residues. Here the CDR3 DNA reads TGCGCCAGCAGCCAAGAAGGTTTCCCCGCCTCGGGCTACGAGCAGTACTTC. Its protein is CASSQEGFPASGYEQYF.

The genes are TRBV27 and TRBJ2-7; TRBD1 might be the D (5 bases). This CDR3 comprises 14 residues. Germline V CDR1 and CDR2: MNHEY, SMNVEV (reference sequence). Trimming pared 1 base from V and 2 bases from J, leaving 9 bases between. CDR3 coding DNA: TGTGCCAGCAGTTTATATCCAGGGACCTACGAGCAGTACTTC. Amino acid sequence: CASSLYPGTYEQYF.

This clonotype was found once. The V gene is TRBV4-2, the J gene TRBJ2-7; D might be TRBD1 (6 bases). CDR1 and CDR2 (germline): LGHNA, YNFKEQ. This CDR3 region has 15 residues. V lost 0 bases, J lost 4 bases, and 13 bases lay in between. This CDR3 is CASSQDLGAVYEQYF. CDR3 DNA: TGTGCCAGCAGCCAAGATCTGGGGGCGGTTTACGAGCAGTACTTC.

V is TRBV9 and J is TRBJ2-2; unclear D gene. Germline assignment: CDR1 SGDLS and CDR2 YYNGEE. The V and J ends lost 3 bases and 6 bases respectively, with 12 bases between them. This CDR3 has 14 residues. In nucleotides, the CDR3 is TGTGCCAGCAGCGCTCAAGGTGCGGCCGGGGAGCTGTTTTTT. Translation gives CASSAQGAAGELFF.

This clonotype was seen more than once but under ten times. The J gene is TRBJ2-4, the V gene TRBV12-3 or TRBV12-4, with D unclear. This CDR3 comprises 16 residues. V was shortened by 2 bases and J by 3 bases, with 14 bases between the two germline ends. This CDR3 is CASSLHTSSNKNIQYF. CDR3 bases: TGTGCCAGCAGTTTACACACTTCCTCCAACAAAAACATTCAGTACTTC.

The gene calls are TRBV10-3 and TRBJ1-5, with 7 bases aligning to TRBD1. This CDR3 is 12 amino acids long. Germline assignment: CDR1 ENHRY and CDR2 SYGVKD. V was clipped by 8 bases and J by 2 bases; unmatched bases: 0. CDR3 bases: TGTGCCATCGGACAGGGCAATCAGCCCCAGCATTTT. Its protein is CAIGQGNQPQHF.